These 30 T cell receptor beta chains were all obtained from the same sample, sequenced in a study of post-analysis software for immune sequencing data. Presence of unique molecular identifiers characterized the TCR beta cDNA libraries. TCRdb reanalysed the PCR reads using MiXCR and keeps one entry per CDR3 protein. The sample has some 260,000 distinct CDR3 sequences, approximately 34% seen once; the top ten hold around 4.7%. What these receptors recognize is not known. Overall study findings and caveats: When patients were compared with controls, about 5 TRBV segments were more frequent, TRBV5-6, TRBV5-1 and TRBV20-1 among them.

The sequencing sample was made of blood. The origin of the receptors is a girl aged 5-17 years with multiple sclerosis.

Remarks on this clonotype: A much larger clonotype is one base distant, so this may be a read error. The CDR3 loop is CASSQAARSATNEQCF. The CDR3 DNA reads TGCGCCAGCAGCCAAGCGGCTAGATCAGCCACCAATGAGCAGTGCTTC. This chain connects TRBV4-1 to TRBJ2-1, with D unresolved. The CDR3 length is 16 residues. Germline-derived CDR1 and CDR2 are MGHRA and YSYEKL.

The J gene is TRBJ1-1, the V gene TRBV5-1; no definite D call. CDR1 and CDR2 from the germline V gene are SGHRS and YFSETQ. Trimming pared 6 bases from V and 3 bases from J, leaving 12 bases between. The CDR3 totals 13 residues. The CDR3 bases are TGCGCCAGCATGGTTCGGGGAGACACTGAAGCTTTCTTT. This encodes CASMVRGDTEAFF.

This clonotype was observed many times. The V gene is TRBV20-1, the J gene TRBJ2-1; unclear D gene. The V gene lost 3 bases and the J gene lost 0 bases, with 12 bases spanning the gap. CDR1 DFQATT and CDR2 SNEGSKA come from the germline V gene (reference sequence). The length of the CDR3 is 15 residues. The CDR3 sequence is CSARSRKSSYNEQFF. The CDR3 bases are TGCAGTGCTAGGTCAAGAAAGAGCTCCTACAATGAGCAGTTCTTC.

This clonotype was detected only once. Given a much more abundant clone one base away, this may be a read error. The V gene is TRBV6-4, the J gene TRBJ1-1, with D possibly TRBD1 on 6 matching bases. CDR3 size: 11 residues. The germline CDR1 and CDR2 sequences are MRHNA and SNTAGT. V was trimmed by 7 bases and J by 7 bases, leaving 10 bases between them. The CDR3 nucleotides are TGTGCCAGCACCCAGGGGATTGAAGCTTTCTTT. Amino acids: CASTQGIEAFF.

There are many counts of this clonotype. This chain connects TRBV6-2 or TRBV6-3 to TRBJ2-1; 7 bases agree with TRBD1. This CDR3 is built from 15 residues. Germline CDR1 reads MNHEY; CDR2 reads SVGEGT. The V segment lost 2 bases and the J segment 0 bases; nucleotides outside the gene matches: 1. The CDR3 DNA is TGTGCCAGCAGTTACCGGGACAGCTCCTACAATGAGCAGTTCTTC. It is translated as CASSYRDSSYNEQFF.

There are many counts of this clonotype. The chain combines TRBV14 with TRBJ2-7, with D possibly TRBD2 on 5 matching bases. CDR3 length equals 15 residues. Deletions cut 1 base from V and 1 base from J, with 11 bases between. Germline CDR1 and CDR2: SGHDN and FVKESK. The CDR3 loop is CASSQGPLASYEQYF. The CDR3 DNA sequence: TGTGCCAGCAGCCAAGGTCCGCTAGCATCCTACGAGCAGTACTTC.

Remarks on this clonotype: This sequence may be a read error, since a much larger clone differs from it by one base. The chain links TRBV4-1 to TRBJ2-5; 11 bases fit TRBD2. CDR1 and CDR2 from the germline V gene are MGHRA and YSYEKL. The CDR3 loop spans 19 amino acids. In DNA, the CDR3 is TGCGCCAACAGCCAAGAAGGGCTAGCGGGAGGTACGATCGGAGAGACCCAGTACTTC. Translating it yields CANSQEGLAGGTIGETQYF.

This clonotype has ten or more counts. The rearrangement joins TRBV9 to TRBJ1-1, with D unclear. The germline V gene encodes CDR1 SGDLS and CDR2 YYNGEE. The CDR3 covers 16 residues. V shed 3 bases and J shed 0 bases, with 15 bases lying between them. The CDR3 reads CASSEREEAMNTEAFF. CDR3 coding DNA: TGTGCCAGCAGCGAGAGAGAGGAGGCCATGAACACTGAAGCTTTCTTT. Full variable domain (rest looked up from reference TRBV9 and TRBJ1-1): DSGVTQTPKHLITATGQRVTLRCSPRSGDLSVYWYQQSLDQGLQFLIQYYNGEERAKGNILERFSAQQFPDLHSELNLSSLELGDSALYFCASSEREEAMNTEAFFGQGTRLTVV.

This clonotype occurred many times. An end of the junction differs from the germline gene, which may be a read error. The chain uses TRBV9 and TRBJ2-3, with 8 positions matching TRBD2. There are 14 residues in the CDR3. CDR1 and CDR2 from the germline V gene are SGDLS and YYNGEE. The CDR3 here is CASSVAGSTDTQYF. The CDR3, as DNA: TGTGCCAGCAGTGTAGCGGGAAGCACAGATACGCAGTATTTT.

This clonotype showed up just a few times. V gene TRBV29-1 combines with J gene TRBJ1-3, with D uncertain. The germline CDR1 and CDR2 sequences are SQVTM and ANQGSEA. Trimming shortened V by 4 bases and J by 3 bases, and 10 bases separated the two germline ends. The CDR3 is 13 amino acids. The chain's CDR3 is CSVATRFGNTIYF. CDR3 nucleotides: TGCAGCGTTGCGACCAGATTTGGAAACACCATATATTTT. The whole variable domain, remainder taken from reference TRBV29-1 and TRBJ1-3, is SAVISQKPSRDICQRGTSLTIQCQVDSQVTMMFWYRQQPGQSLTLIATANQGSEATYESGFVIDKFPISRPNLTFSTLTVSNMSPEDSSIYLCSVATRFGNTIYFGEGSWLTVV.

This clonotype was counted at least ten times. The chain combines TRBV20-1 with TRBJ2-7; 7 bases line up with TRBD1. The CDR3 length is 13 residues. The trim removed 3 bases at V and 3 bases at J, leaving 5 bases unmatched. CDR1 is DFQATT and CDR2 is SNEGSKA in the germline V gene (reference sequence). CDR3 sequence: CSARTAGGYEQYF. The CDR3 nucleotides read TGCAGTGCTAGGACGGCAGGGGGCTACGAGCAGTACTTC.

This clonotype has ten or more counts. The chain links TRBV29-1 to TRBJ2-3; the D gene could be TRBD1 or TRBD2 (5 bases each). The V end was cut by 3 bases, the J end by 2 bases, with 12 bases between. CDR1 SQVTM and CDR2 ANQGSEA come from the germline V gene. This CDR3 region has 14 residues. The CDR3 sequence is CSVDRGRLTDTQYF. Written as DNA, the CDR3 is TGCAGCGTTGACCGGGGACGTCTCACAGATACGCAGTATTTT.

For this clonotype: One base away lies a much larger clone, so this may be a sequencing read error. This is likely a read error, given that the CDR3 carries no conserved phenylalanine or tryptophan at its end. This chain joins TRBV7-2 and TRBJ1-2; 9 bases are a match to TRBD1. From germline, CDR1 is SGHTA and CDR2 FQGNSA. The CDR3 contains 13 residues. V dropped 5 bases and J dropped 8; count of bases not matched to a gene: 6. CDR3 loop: CASSRQGVLGYTI. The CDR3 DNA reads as TGTGCCAGCAGCCGACAGGGGGTTTTAGGCTACACCATC.

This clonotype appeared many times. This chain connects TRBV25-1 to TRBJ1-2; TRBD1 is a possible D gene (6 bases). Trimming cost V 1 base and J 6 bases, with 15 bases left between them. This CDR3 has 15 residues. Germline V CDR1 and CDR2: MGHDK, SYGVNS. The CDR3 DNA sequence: TGTGCCAGCAGTGAATTGTCAGGGGTGACGAATGGCTACACCTTC. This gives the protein CASSELSGVTNGYTF.

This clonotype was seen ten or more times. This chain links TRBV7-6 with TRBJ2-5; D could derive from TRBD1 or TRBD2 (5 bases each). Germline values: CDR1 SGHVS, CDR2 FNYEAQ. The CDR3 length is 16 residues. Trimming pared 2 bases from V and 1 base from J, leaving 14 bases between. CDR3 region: CASSLKDTGVQETQYF. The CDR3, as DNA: TGTGCCAGCAGCTTAAAGGACACCGGGGTCCAAGAGACCCAGTACTTC.

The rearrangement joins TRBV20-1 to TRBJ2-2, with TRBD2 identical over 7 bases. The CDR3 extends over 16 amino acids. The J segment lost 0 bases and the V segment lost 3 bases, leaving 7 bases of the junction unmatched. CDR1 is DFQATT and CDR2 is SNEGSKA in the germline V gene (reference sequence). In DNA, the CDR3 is TGCAGTGCTAGTAGATCGGCGGGAGCGAACACCGGGGAGCTGTTTTTT. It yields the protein CSASRSAGANTGELFF.

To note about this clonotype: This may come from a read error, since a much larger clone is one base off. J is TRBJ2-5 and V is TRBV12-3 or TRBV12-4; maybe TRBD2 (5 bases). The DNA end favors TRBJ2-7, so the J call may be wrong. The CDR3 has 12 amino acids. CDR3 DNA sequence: TGTGCCAGCAGTGTGAAGGCGGGCGAGCAGTACTTC. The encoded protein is CASSVKAGEQYF.

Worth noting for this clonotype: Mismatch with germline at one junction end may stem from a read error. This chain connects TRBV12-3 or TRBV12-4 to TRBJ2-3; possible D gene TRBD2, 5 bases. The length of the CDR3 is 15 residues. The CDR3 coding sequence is TGTGCCAGCAGTTTAGGGGAGACGACCACAAATACGCAGTATTTT. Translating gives CASSLGETTTNTQYF.

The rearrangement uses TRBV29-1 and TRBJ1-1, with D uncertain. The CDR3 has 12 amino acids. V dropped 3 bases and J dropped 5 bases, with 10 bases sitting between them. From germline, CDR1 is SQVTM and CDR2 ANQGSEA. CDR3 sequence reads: CSVDMGMTEAFF. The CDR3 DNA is TGCAGCGTTGACATGGGAATGACTGAAGCTTTCTTT.

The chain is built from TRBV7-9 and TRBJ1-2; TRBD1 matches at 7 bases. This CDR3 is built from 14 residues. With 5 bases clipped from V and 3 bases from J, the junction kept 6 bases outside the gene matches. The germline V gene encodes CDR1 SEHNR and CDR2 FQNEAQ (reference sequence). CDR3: CASSIPTGDYGYTF. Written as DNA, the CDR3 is TGTGCCAGCAGCATCCCAACAGGGGACTATGGCTACACCTTC.

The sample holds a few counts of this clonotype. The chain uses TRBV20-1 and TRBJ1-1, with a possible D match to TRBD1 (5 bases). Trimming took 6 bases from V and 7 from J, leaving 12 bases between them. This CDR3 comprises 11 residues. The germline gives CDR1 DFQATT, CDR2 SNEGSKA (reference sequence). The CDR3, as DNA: TGCAGTGCCAAACAGGCCCTTGAAGCTTTCTTT. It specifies CSAKQALEAFF.

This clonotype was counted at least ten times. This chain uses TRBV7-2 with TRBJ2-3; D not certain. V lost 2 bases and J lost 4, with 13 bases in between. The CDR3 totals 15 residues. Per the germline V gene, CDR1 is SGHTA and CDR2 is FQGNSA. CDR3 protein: CASSLMGHQADTQYF. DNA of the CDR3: TGTGCCAGCAGCTTAATGGGTCACCAGGCAGATACGCAGTATTTT.

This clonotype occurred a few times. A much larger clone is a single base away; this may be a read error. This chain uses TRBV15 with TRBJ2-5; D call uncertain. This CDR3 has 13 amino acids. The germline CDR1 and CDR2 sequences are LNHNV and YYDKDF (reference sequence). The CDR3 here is CAASRDTRETQYF. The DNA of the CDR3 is TGTGCCGCCAGCAGAGACACTCGGGAGACCCAGTACTTC.

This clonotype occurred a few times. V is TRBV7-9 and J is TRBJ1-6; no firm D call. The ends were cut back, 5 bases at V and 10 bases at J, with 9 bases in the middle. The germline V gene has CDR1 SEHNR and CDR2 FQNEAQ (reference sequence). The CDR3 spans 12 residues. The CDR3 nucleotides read TGTGCCAGCAGCCGAGACCTGTCACCCCTCCACTTT. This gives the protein CASSRDLSPLHF.

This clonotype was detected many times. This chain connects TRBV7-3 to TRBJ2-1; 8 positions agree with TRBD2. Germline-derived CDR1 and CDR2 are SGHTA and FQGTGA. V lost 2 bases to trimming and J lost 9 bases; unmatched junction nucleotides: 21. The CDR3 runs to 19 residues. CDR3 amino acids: CASSLASGLAGGKGPEQFF. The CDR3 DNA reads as TGTGCCAGCAGCTTAGCGTCTGGGCTAGCGGGCGGAAAAGGCCCTGAGCAGTTCTTC.

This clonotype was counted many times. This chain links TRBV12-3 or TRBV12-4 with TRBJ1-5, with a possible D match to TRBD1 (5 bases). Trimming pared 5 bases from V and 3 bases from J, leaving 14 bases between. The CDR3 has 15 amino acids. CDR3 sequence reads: CASSPPGRLNQPQHF. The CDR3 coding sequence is TGTGCCAGCAGTCCCCCGGGACGACTCAATCAGCCCCAGCATTTT.

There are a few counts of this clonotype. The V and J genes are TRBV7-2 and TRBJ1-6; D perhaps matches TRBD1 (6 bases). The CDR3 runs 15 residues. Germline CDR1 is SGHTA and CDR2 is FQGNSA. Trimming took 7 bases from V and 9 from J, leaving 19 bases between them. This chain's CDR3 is CTSTQDAGASSPLHF. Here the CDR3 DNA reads TGTACCAGCACCCAGGACGCGGGGGCGAGTTCACCCCTCCACTTT.

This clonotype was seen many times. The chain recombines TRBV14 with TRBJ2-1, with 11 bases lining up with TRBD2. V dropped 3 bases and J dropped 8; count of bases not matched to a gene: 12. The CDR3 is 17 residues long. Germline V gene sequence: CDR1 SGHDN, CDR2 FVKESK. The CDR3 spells CASSHLALAGGSDEQFF. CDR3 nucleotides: TGTGCCAGCAGCCACCTAGCGCTAGCGGGAGGCTCGGATGAGCAGTTCTTC.

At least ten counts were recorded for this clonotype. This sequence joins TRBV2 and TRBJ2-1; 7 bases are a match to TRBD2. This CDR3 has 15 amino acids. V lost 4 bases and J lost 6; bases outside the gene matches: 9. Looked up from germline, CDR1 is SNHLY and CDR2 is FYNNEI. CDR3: CASSGRTSVGNEQFF. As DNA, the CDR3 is TGTGCCAGCAGTGGCCGGACTAGTGTCGGCAATGAGCAGTTCTTC.

DNA for the CDR3: TGCGCCACCTCACTGACTAGCGGAGGAGATACGCAGTATTTT. It codes for CATSLTSGGDTQYF. J is TRBJ2-3 and V is TRBV5-1; 9 nucleotides line up with TRBD2. The trim removed 9 bases at V and 5 bases at J, leaving 10 bases unmatched. Germline assignment: CDR1 SGHRS and CDR2 YFSETQ. This CDR3 has 14 amino acids. The full variable domain, completed using reference TRBV5-1 and TRBJ2-3, is KAGVTQTPRYLIKTRGQQVTLSCSPISGHRSVSWYQQTPGQGLQFLFEYFSETQRNKGNFPGRFSGRQFSNSRSEMNVSTLELGDSALYLCATSLTSGGDTQYFGPGTRLTVL.